Listed below are T cell receptor beta chains from one sample, sequenced in a study of PD-1 blockade in classical Hodgkin lymphoma. Profiling relied on immunoSEQ multiplex PCR, and the TCRdb table lists in-frame clones only, not all of them. The sample has about 97,000 clones, approximately 80% seen once. The specimen was peripheral blood mononuclear cells (PBMCs), collected at baseline. All receptors come from a human donor with classical Hodgkin lymphoma. CDR3s include the opening cysteine and the closing phenylalanine or tryptophan. The D gene is left open where the match is weak. Not all rows give a size; the values are once, few, many and, for expanded clones, a class.

J,size,V,D,CDR3,DNA
TRBJ1-5,-,TRBV15,-,CATSRDKGVVGPQHF,TGTGCCACCAGCAGAGATAAGGGGGTTGTGGGGCCCCAGCATTTT
TRBJ2-5,-,TRBV19,-,CASRAAGRETQYF,TGTGCCAGTAGGGCCGCAGGGAGGGAGACCCAGTACTTC
TRBJ1-6,-,TRBV6-1,-,CASNNKPAALHF,TGTGCCAGCAATAACAAACCCGCGGCCCTCCACTTT
TRBJ2-1,-,TRBV12-5,-,CASGLALGRLDEQFF,TGTGCTAGTGGTTTGGCTCTGGGACGGCTAGATGAGCAGTTCTTC
TRBJ2-1,-,TRBV13,-,CASSLVRGGGSEQFF,TGTGCCAGCAGCTTAGTGAGGGGGGGTGGTTCGGAGCAGTTCTTC
TRBJ2-1,-,TRBV10-3,TRBD2,CAISVLAGSGEQFF,TGTGCCATCAGTGTATTAGCGGGATCGGGTGAGCAGTTCTTC
TRBJ2-7,-,TRBV5-5,-,CASSRDLAIYEQYF,TGTGCCAGCAGCCGGGACTTAGCGATCTACGAGCAGTACTTC
TRBJ2-2,once,TRBV29-1,TRBD1,CSVEGGRGTGYTGELFF,TGCAGCGTTGAAGGCGGAAGAGGGACAGGGTACACCGGGGAGCTGTTTTTT
TRBJ2-2,-,TRBV11-3,-,CASRRFLNTGELFF,TGTGCCAGCAGAAGGTTCTTGAACACCGGGGAGCTGTTTTTT
TRBJ2-7,-,TRBV4-1,-,CASSQTGFAYEQYF,TGCGCCAGCAGCCAAACAGGATTCGCCTACGAGCAGTACTTC
TRBJ2-7,-,TRBV5-1,TRBD1,CASRPLGTGETVQYF,TGCGCCAGCAGGCCCTTGGGGACAGGGGAAACGGTGCAGTACTTC
TRBJ1-3,few,TRBV7-7,-,CASSGRNSGNTIYF,TGTGCCAGCAGCGGGCGAAACTCTGGAAACACCATATATTTT
TRBJ1-4,once,TRBV28,-,CASSLLGAANEKLFF,TGTGCCAGCAGTTTGTTGGGGGCCGCTAATGAAAAACTGTTTTTT
TRBJ1-1,-,TRBV27,-,CASSLLGMNTEAFF,TGTGCCAGCAGTTTATTGGGAATGAACACTGAAGCTTTCTTT
TRBJ2-7,-,TRBV5-1,-,CASSLVAAQTSEQYF,TGCGCCAGCAGCTTGGTGGCAGCCCAAACCAGCGAGCAGTACTTC
TRBJ1-3,-,TRBV30,TRBD1,CAWSQGAGNTVYF,TGTGCCTGGAGCCAGGGGGCTGGAAACACCGTATATTTT
TRBJ2-7,-,TRBV10-3,-,CAISGSSYEQYF,TGTGCCATCAGTGGCAGCAGCTACGAGCAGTACTTC
TRBJ2-3,-,TRBV2,-,CASSEVTVTDTQYF,TGTGCCAGCAGTGAAGTGACTGTCACAGATACGCAGTATTTT
TRBJ2-7,-,TRBV7-9,-,CASSLPGSSYEQYF,TGTGCCAGCAGCCTACCCGGAAGCTCCTACGAGCAGTACTTC
TRBJ2-1,-,TRBV5-1,TRBD1,CASSANRGDEQFF,TGCGCCAGCAGCGCAAACAGGGGCGATGAGCAGTTCTTC
TRBJ2-4,-,TRBV30,-,CAWREISVQYF,TGTGCCTGGAGGGAGATTAGTGTTCAGTACTTC
TRBJ1-1,few,TRBV19,-,CASSRTAGTEAFF,TGTGCCAGTAGTAGGACAGCCGGCACTGAAGCTTTCTTT
TRBJ2-7,once,TRBV7-9,-,CASSPQTGDYEQYF,TGTGCCAGCAGCCCTCAAACCGGGGACTACGAGCAGTACTTC